This T cell receptor (beta chain) emerged from a study of blood T cell repertoires in COVID-19 (dated by TCRdb to about 2020). For context, the study as a whole: Samples from collaborators originated in the United States, Italy and Spain and spanned both the acute and convalescent phases of COVID-19. The samples were drawn from the first 160 participants of the ongoing ImmuneRACE study and from over a thousand subjects provided by 6 global collaborators. HLA class I and class II types, where available, came from metadata supplied by the sample provider rather than from assay-based typing. The repertoires were released in a freely available public database intended as a resource for research on the immune response to SARS-CoV-2. The material from the prospective study consisted of cDNA or gDNA derived from T cells, B-cell-depleted T cells, or PBMCs. The sample metadata nearly always contained a de-identified subject ID, COVID-19 status, age in years and sex. The dataset comprised deeply sampled blood TCRbeta repertoires from subjects exposed to, actively infected with, or recovered from COVID-19. Broader findings and caveats from the paper: Clinical and demographic metadata were provided uncurated, with the amount varying by source and participant.

With respect to this clone: Its recognized antigen is unknown. Qualities for individual bases were not recorded, and no much larger clone is one base off.

TCRbeta CDR3 regions were amplified from genomic DNA using the immunoSEQ Assay, a bias-controlled multiplex PCR. From the authors' description of their analysis: The number of nucleated cells in each sample was estimated by amplification of reference gene primers within the assay. To quantify the absolute abundance of each unique TCRbeta CDR3 rearrangement, sequence reads were collapsed and filtered. Productive Simpson clonality was computed per sample as the square root of Simpson's diversity index over productive rearrangements. TCRdb holds this immuneACCESS table with in-frame rearrangements only. Some clones are missing; in checked studies, unresolved V genes explain under half, and the rest has no known cause. V, J and clone size reflect that table, while D and trimming were determined from the DNA. Within this sample are some 150,000 clones, with about 85% of them counted one time only. Clones ranked in the top ten supply about 2.6% of the sample.

The CDR3 starts with the cysteine, ends with the phenylalanine, and has 13 residues. Just CDR3 DNA is preserved here, 39 bases in frame from base 1. Taken from the germline V gene, the CDR1 and CDR2 loops are SGDLS and YYNGEE. V and J lose 4 bases and 7 bases, and a span of 14 bases separates them. Whole blood was collected in K2EDTA tubes by collaborating institutions according to the institutions' own protocols. For TCRbeta analysis, collaborators shipped samples in one of three forms: frozen whole blood, isolated PBMCs, or DNA extracted from either of those sample types. This clonotype was obtained from a human donor with acute or convalescent COVID-19. The donor label of this sample is uncertain. Specimen: peripheral blood. The chain is made from TRBV9 and TRBJ1-1; too little of a D gene remains to name it. CDR3 sequence: CASSQQSHSEAFF. The nucleotides read TGTGCCAGCAGCCAACAAAGTCACAGTGAAGCTTTCTTT.